This T cell receptor (beta chain) originates from a study of memory B cells and T cells in multiple sclerosis (dated by TCRdb to 2017 to 2018). In terms of the full investigation: The study compared the TCR beta repertoires of autoproliferating peripheral T cells with those of brain lesion-infiltrating T cells in multiple sclerosis patients. A couple of multiple sclerosis patients were included in the TCR sequencing because brain lesions obtained at autopsy or brain-infiltrating cells obtained from biopsy were available for them.

Paper-wide results and their limitations: Because clone-set sizes varied across compartments, the counts of shared clonotypes were affected, making normalization necessary.

Autoproliferating (CFSEdim) and non-proliferating (CFSEhi) T cell fractions were sequenced separately after stimulus-free culture of CFSE-labeled PBMCs. In total, over 4.5x10^7 CFSE-labeled PBMCs were cultured without stimulus for 6 to 8 days, after which replicate wells were pooled. PBMCs were labeled with around 0.45 uM CFSE and were cultured without exogenous stimuli in serum-free AIM-V medium. PBMCs were isolated by Ficoll density gradient centrifugation and were cryopreserved before use. Using a FACSAria III, live 7-AAD-negative cells were sorted, then washed with PBS and stored frozen at -80 degrees C as dry pellets. For this clone: Which antigen it targets is not known. Nothing much larger sits one base from this clone, and base qualities are not available.

Using the immunoSEQ Platform, TCRbeta CDR3 regions were amplified from extracted genomic DNA. Multiplex PCR, high-throughput sequencing and a vendor bioinformatics pipeline were brought together in the immunoSEQ assay. Processing in the source paper ran as follows. Non-productive sequences and CDR3s shorter than 4 amino acids were removed, and clonotype frequencies were recalculated per sample. In immunoSEQ Analyzer 2.0, shared clonotypes were identified as identical CDR3 amino acid, V gene and J gene sequences. Repertoire overlap was normalized by dividing shared clonotype counts by the product of both clone-set sizes, with the result scaled by 1000 into arbitrary units. TCRdb obtained this table from immuneACCESS and retained in-frame rearrangements with V and J assigned. These tables miss some clones; where compared with another copy, unresolved V genes account for less than half of the shortfall, and the remainder is unexplained. V, J and clone size derive from that table, while D and trimming were established from the DNA sequence. The sample records tens of thousands of clones, around 88% of which are singletons. Roughly 2.5% of the sample is taken by the ten largest.

The CDR3 has 18 amino acids, counting the end cysteine and phenylalanine. Only the CDR3 region is kept as DNA, spanning 54 bases read in frame from base 1. The germline V gene supplies CDR1 MGHRA and CDR2 YSYEKL. Trimming takes 1 base from V and 4 bases from J, and the germline ends sit 22 bases apart. Material: PBMCs from blood kept in culture. The chain joins TRBV4-1 to TRBJ1-2; no D gene can be assigned with confidence. This TCR derives from a human donor with multiple sclerosis. The CDR3 protein: CASSQVGGVGVGRYGYTF. The DNA sequence is TGCGCCAGCAGCCAAGTTGGAGGAGTAGGAGTAGGTCGCTATGGCTACACCTTC.